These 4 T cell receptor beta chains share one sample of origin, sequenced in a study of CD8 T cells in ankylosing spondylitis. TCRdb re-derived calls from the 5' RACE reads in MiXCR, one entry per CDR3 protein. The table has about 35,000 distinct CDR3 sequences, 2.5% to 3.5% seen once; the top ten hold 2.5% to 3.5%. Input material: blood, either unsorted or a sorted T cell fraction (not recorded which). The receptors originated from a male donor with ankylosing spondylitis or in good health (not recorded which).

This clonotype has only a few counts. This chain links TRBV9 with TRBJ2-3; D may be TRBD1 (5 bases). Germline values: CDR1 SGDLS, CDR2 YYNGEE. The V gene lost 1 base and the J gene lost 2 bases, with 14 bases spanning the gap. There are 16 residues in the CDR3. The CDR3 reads CASSVTDRYPTDTQYF. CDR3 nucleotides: TGTGCCAGCAGCGTAACCGACAGATACCCCACAGATACGCAGTATTTT.

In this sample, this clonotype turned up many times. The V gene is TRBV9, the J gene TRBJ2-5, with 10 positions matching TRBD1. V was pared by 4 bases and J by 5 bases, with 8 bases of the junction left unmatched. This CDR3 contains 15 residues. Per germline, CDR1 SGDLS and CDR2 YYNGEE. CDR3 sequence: CASSFSWDRGETQYF. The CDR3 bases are TGTGCCAGCAGCTTCTCCTGGGACAGGGGCGAGACCCAGTACTTC.

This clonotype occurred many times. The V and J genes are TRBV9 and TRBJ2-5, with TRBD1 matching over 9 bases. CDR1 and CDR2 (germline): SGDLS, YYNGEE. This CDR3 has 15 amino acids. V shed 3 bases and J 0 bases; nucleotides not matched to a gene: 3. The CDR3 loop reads CASSARDRDQETQYF. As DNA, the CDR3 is TGTGCCAGCAGCGCCCGGGACAGGGACCAAGAGACCCAGTACTTC.

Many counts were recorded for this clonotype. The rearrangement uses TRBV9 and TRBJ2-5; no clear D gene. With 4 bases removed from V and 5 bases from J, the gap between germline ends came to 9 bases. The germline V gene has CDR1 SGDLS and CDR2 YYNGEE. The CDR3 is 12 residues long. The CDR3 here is CASSPHGETQYF. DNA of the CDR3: TGTGCCAGCAGCCCCCACGGGGAGACCCAGTACTTC. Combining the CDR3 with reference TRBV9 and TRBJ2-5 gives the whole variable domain DSGVTQTPKHLITATGQRVTLRCSPRSGDLSVYWYQQSLDQGLQFLIQYYNGEERAKGNILERFSAQQFPDLHSELNLSSLELGDSALYFCASSPHGETQYFGPGTRLLVL.